This T cell receptor (beta chain) was recovered during a study of T cells in localized non-small cell lung cancer (dated by TCRdb to the early 2020s). Background on the whole study: The study analyzed T cell repertoires of hundreds of early-stage NSCLC patients, comparing tumors and uninvolved tumor-adjacent lungs. The cohort was made up of hundreds of treatment-naive NSCLC patients whose localized lung tumors had been resected. The mean age of the NSCLC patients was about 67 years, with roughly 120 men and 85 to 110 women. The study at large found these results: Multi-region tumor sequencing was not performed, so intratumor heterogeneity could not be excluded. Uninvolved tumor-adjacent lung showed the highest T cell clonality, higher than tumor, which suggests more focused antigenic responses in the uninvolved tumor-adjacent lung. Higher blood T cell density associated with longer overall survival, while higher adjacent-lung clonality associated with shorter survival. Of the top 100 tumor clones, a median of roughly 60 were detected in paired uninvolved adjacent lung; under 35 were also among that lung's top 100. Since the design was exploratory, TCR variables were selected using unadjusted p-values with no false-discovery rate correction.

The immunoSEQ Assay was used to sequence TCR beta CDR3 regions from DNA. The paper's data handling went like this. To compute T cell density, TCR beta template counts were normalized to usable DNA, which was estimated by amplifying housekeeping genes. The preseqR package was used to estimate richness by extrapolating to 400,000 templates for PBMC samples and to 120,000 templates for tissue samples. Clonality was defined by subtracting Pielou's evenness from one. Differential abundance testing on productive amino-acid clonotypes, with a minimum total count of 5 and an alpha of 0.1, was used to identify tissue-enriched TCRs. Repertoire overlap between compartments was quantified with the Jaccard Index and Morisita Overlap Index. GLIPH grouped TCR beta CDR3s together with public tetramer-defined viral CDR3s, and a viral motif had to include at least three viral sequences and show V-gene enrichment. This is the immuneACCESS table as TCRdb keeps it, with only in-frame sequences that have V and J called. A part of the clones is gone; compared with another copy, unresolved V genes explain less than half, and the rest is unexplained. V, J and clone size were drawn from that table, and D and trimming were deduced from the DNA. The table for this sample lists 45,000 to 55,000 clones; 75% to 90% of them were counted only once. The ten most abundant clones make up about 20% of the sample.

At diagnosis, peripheral blood, uninvolved tumor-adjacent lung and tumor were collected and were preserved as a mix of fresh-frozen and FFPE material. For TCR repertoire profiling, blood samples were analyzed as peripheral blood mononuclear cells. A word on this clone: The antigen this receptor binds is unknown. Base qualities are not at hand, and no much larger clone is one base apart.

Based on the germline V gene, the CDR1 and CDR2 sequences are LGHNT and FRNRAP. The germline V and J ends show losses of 4 bases and 5 bases respectively, and no gene match explains 13 bases of the junction. Including the terminal cysteine and phenylalanine, the CDR3 comprises 17 residues. Just CDR3 DNA is preserved here, 51 bases in frame from base 1. The chain employs TRBV12-5 and TRBJ2-5, with 10 central nucleotides matching TRBD2. This sequence was found in a male donor older than 55 with stage III squamous cell lung carcinoma. The specimen comprised peripheral blood, sampled before any cancer treatment. This receptor has the CDR3 CASGSDLAGEVDETQYF. The DNA sequence follows: TGTGCTAGTGGTTCTGATCTAGCGGGAGAGGTGGACGAGACCCAGTACTTC.